The clone carrying this TCR beta chain was recorded a few times. The antigen remains undetermined. Sequencing was performed with immunoSEQ multiplex PCR; in TCRdb, only in-frame clones are kept and a portion is missing. The sample contains 110,000 or so clones, approximately 88% of which appear only once. The sample is drawn from a study of T cell responses to AZD1222 COVID-19 vaccine. Between the trimmed V and J ends, which lost 4 bases and 7 bases, there was a span of 15 bases. This CDR3 has 15 amino acids. Germline lookup yields CDR1 SGDLS and CDR2 YYNGEE. Study-level findings and limits: Nearly half of spike-specific TCRs reportedly go after variant regions that carry no mutations. At 160-218 and 743-854, vaccine-associated CD4 TCRs were dominant, and they spanned spike.

The chain combines TRBV9 with TRBJ1-6; D gene ambiguous. The source of this sequence is an adult who received the AZD1222 COVID-19 vaccine. Material: peripheral blood, obtained 28 days after the second AZD1222 dose. CDR3 amino acids: CASSYLDQSNSPLHF. CDR3 DNA: TGTGCCAGCAGCTACCTCGACCAGTCAAATTCACCCCTCCACTTT.